The rows below give T cell receptor beta chains drawn from one sample of a study of blood T cells in healthy people across ages. Using its own MiXCR run on the 5' RACE reads, TCRdb lists one record per CDR3 protein. The table includes some 850,000 distinct CDR3 sequences, roughly 26% detected once. The sample was also reused in another study, on T cells of mothers and their children.

The sample was blood. The source of these receptors is a boy aged 5-17 years in good health. The conserved cysteine and the conserved F or W are not part of the CDR3 here. The order of the fields is V gene, J gene, D gene, CDR3 protein. The D gene is left open where the match is weak.

v_call: TRBV12-3/TRBV12-4
j_call: TRBJ1-4
d_call: .
cdr3_aa: ASSPYRVSFQLF

v_call: TRBV4-1
j_call: TRBJ1-4
d_call: TRBD1
cdr3_aa: ASSQGSGTGAEKLF

v_call: TRBV27
j_call: TRBJ2-7
d_call: .
cdr3_aa: ASSLVGRGEQY

v_call: TRBV12-3/TRBV12-4
j_call: TRBJ1-6
d_call: .
cdr3_aa: ASSPGGSNSPLH

v_call: TRBV12-5
j_call: .
d_call: .
cdr3_aa: ASGRPEVDNEQF

v_call: TRBV2
j_call: TRBJ2-5
d_call: .
cdr3_aa: ASSSFQGPQETQY

v_call: TRBV6-5
j_call: TRBJ1-3
d_call: .
cdr3_aa: ASSYSGVMENTIY

v_call: TRBV12-3/TRBV12-4
j_call: TRBJ2-7
d_call: .
cdr3_aa: ASSFGAIYEQY

v_call: TRBV6-5
j_call: TRBJ2-5
d_call: .
cdr3_aa: ASSYSRGRAGETQY

v_call: TRBV28
j_call: TRBJ1-2
d_call: .
cdr3_aa: ASSAGQFSNYGYT

v_call: TRBV2
j_call: TRBJ1-2
d_call: TRBD1
cdr3_aa: ASRAQGASYGYT

v_call: TRBV20-1
j_call: TRBJ2-7
d_call: TRBD1
cdr3_aa: SAGQGAYEQY

v_call: TRBV5-1
j_call: TRBJ2-2
d_call: .
cdr3_aa: ASSRDGLYTGELF

v_call: TRBV5-1
j_call: TRBJ2-7
d_call: TRBD1
cdr3_aa: ASSPEGDRENSEQY

v_call: TRBV4-3
j_call: TRBJ2-5
d_call: TRBD1
cdr3_aa: ASSQSFGQGRETQY

v_call: TRBV29-1
j_call: TRBJ1-1
d_call: .
cdr3_aa: SVRGGTEAF

v_call: TRBV28
j_call: TRBJ2-5
d_call: .
cdr3_aa: ASSQWGQETQY

v_call: TRBV15
j_call: TRBJ1-2
d_call: .
cdr3_aa: ATSSPRGSNYGYT

v_call: TRBV27
j_call: TRBJ2-5
d_call: TRBD2
cdr3_aa: ASSWTSGGALETQY

v_call: TRBV5-1
j_call: TRBJ2-7
d_call: .
cdr3_aa: ASSLAQSTGVYEQY

v_call: TRBV12-3/TRBV12-4
j_call: TRBJ1-4
d_call: .
cdr3_aa: ASSFSGGGREKLF

v_call: TRBV6-2/TRBV6-3
j_call: TRBJ1-4
d_call: .
cdr3_aa: ASRLDQGIGEKLF